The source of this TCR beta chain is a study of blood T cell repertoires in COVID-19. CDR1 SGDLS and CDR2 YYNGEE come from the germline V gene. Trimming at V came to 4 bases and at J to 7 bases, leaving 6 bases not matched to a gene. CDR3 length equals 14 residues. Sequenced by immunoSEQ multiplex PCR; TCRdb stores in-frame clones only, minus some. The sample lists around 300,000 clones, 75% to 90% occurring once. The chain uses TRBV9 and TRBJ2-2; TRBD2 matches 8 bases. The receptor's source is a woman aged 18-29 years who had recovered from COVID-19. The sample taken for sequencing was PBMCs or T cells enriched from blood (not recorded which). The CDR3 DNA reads TGTGCCAGCAGCCCGCCGGGGGGGCTCGGGGAGCTGTTTTTT. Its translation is CASSPPGGLGELFF.